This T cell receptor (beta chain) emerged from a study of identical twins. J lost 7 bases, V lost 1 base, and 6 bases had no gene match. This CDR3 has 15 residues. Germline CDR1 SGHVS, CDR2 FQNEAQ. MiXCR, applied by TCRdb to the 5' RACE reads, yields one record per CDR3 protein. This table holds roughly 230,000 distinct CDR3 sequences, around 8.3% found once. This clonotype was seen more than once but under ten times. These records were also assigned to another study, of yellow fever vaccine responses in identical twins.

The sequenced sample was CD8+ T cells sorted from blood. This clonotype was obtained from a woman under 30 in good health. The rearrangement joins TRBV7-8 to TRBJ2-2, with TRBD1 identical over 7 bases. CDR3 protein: CASSLELGGDGELFF. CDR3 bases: TGTGCCAGCAGCTTAGAGCTAGGGGGCGACGGGGAGCTGTTTTTT.